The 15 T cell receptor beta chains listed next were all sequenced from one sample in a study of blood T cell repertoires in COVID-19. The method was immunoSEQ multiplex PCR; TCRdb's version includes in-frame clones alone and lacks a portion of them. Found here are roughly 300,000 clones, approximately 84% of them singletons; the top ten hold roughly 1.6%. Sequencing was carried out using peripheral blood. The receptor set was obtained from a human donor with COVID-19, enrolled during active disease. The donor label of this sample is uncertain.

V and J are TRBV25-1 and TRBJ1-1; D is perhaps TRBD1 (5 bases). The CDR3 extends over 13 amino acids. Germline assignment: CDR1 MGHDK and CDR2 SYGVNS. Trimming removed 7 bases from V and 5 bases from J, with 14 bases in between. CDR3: CASTPQGRTEAFF. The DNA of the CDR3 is TGTGCCAGCACCCCCCAGGGTCGGACTGAAGCTTTCTTT.

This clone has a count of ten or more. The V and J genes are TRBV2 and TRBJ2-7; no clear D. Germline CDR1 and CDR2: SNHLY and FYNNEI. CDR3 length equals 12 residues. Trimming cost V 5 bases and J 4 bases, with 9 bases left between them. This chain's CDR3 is CASSMTRYEQYF. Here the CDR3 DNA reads TGTGCCAGCAGTATGACACGGTACGAGCAGTACTTC.

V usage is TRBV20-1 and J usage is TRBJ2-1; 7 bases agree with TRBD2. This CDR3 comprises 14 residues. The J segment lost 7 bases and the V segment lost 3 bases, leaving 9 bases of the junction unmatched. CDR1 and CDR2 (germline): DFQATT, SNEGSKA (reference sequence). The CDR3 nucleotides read TGCAGTGCTAGTTTGGCGGGAGATTGGAATGAGCAGTTCTTC. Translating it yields CSASLAGDWNEQFF.

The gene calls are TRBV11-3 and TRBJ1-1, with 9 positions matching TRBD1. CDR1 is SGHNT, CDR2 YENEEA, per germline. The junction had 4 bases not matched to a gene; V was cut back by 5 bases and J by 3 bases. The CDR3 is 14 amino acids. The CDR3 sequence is CASSGGTGYTEAFF. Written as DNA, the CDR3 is TGTGCCAGCAGCGGAGGGACAGGGTACACTGAAGCTTTCTTT.

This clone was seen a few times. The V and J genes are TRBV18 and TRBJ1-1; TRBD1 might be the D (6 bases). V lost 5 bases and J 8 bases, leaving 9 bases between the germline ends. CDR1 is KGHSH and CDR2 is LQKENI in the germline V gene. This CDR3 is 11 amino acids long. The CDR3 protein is CASSTGTEAFF. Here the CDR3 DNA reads TGTGCCAGCTCAACCGGGACAGAAGCTTTCTTT.

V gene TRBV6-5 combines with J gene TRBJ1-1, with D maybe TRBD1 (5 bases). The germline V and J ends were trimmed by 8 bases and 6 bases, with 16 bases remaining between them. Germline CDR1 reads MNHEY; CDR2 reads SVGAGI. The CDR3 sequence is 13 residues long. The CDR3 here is CASVMGGEPEAFF. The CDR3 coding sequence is TGTGCCAGCGTCATGGGGGGGGAGCCTGAAGCTTTCTTT.

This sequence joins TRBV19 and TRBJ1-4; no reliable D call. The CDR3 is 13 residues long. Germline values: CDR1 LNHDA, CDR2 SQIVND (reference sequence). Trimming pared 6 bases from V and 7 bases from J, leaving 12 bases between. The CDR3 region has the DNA TGTGCCAGTAGCAATAACAATCGTGAAAAACTGTTTTTT. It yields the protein CASSNNNREKLFF. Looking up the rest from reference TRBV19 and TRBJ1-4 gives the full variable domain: DGGITQSPKYLFRKEGQNVTLSCEQNLNHDAMYWYRQDPGQGLRLIYYSQIVNDFQKGDIAEGYSVSREKKESFPLTVTSAQKNPTAFYLCASSNNNREKLFFGSGTQLSVL.

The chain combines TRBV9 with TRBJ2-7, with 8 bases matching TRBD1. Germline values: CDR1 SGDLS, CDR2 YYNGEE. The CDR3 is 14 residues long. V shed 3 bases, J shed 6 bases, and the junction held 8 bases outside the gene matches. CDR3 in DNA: TGTGCCAGCAGCGCACAGGGGGATCTCGGCGAGCAGTACTTC. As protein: CASSAQGDLGEQYF. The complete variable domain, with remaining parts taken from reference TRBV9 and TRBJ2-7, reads DSGVTQTPKHLITATGQRVTLRCSPRSGDLSVYWYQQSLDQGLQFLIQYYNGEERAKGNILERFSAQQFPDLHSELNLSSLELGDSALYFCASSAQGDLGEQYFGPGTRLTVT.

CDR3 in amino acids: CASSAGTSGSRGEQFF. CDR3 in DNA: TGCGCCAGCAGCGCCGGGACTAGCGGGAGTCGGGGTGAGCAGTTCTTC. The chain uses TRBV5-1 and TRBJ2-1; the match to TRBD2 covers 14 bases. The CDR3 is 16 amino acids. V was pared by 4 bases and J by 9 bases, with 9 bases of the junction left unmatched. Germline CDR1 reads SGHRS; CDR2 reads YFSETQ. Full variable domain (rest looked up from reference TRBV5-1 and TRBJ2-1): KAGVTQTPRYLIKTRGQQVTLSCSPISGHRSVSWYQQTPGQGLQFLFEYFSETQRNKGNFPGRFSGRQFSNSRSEMNVSTLELGDSALYLCASSAGTSGSRGEQFFGPGTRLTVL.

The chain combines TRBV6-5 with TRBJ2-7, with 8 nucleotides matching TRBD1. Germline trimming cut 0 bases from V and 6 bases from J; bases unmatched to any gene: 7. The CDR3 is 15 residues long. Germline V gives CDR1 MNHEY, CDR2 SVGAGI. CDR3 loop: CASSYSNQGAGEQYF. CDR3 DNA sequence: TGTGCCAGCAGTTACTCTAACCAGGGGGCAGGCGAGCAGTACTTC.

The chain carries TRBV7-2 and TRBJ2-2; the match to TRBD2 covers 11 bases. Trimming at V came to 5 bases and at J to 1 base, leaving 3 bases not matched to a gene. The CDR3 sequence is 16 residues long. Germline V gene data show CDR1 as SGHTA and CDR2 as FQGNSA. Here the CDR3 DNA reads TGTGCCAGCAGCCCGGGACTAGCGGAGAACACCGGGGAGCTGTTTTTT. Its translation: CASSPGLAENTGELFF.

The CDR3 region has the DNA TGCGCCAGCAGCTTGGCGGCGGTAAGCTCCTACGAGCAGTACTTC. Its protein product is CASSLAAVSSYEQYF. V gene TRBV5-1 combines with J gene TRBJ2-7; D gene ambiguous. CDR1 is SGHRS and CDR2 is YFSETQ in the germline V gene. V shed 0 bases and J shed 0 bases, with 10 bases lying between them. CDR3 length equals 15 residues.

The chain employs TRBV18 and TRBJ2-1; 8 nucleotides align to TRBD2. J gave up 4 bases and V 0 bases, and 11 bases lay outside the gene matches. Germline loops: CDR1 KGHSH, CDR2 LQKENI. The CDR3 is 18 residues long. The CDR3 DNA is TGTGCCAGCTCACCACCGCTCGGAGCGGGAGTAGCTTACAATGAGCAGTTCTTC. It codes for CASSPPLGAGVAYNEQFF.

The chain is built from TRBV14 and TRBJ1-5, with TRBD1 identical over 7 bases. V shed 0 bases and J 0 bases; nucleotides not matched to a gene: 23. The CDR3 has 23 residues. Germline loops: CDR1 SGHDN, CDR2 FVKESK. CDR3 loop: CASSQDLRGRSGARETSNQPQHF. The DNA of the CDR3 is TGTGCCAGCAGCCAAGATTTGAGGGGGCGATCGGGGGCTCGGGAGACTAGCAATCAGCCCCAGCATTTT.

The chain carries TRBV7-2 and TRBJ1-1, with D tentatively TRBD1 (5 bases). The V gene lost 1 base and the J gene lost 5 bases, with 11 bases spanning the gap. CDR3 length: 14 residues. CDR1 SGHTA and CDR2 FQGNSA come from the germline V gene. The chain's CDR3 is CASSLDGRGTEAFF. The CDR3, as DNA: TGTGCCAGCAGCTTAGACGGGCGGGGGACTGAAGCTTTCTTT.